These T cell receptor beta chains were read from a single sample in a study of graft-versus-host responses after intestinal transplantation. Data came from immunoSEQ multiplex PCR; TCRdb stores just in-frame clones and leaves some out. The sample consists of some 77,000 clones, about 90% of them appearing once. The specimen comprised PBMCs, sampled 98 days after intestinal transplantation. Receptors were obtained from a human patient who received an intestinal transplant, so some T cells may come from the graft donor. CDR3s include the opening cysteine and the closing phenylalanine or tryptophan.

CDR3 length	V gene	J gene	CDR3 protein
17	TRBV11-2	TRBJ2-3	CASSLVRTRIGTDTQYF
14	TRBV7-8	TRBJ2-3	CASRPAGEGDTQYF
13	TRBV7-2	TRBJ2-7	CASSLAEGTGQYF
15	TRBV23-1	TRBJ1-1	CASSQKGQGSSEAFF
14	TRBV10-3	TRBJ2-2	CAISDGITTGELFF
15	TRBV7-9	TRBJ1-4	CASSLLAATNEKLFF
13	TRBV7-9	-	CASASGNSYEQYF
14	TRBV28	TRBJ1-5	CASSGQGSNQPQHF
14	TRBV5-1	TRBJ2-7	CASSLAQGSYEQYF
15	TRBV6-6	TRBJ2-3	CASSYPAGGTDTQYF
12	TRBV7-2	TRBJ2-3	CASSFGLAGSVF
12	TRBV19	TRBJ1-4	CASSIKTTRLFF
17	TRBV6-1	TRBJ2-7	CASSGGYQAGSLNEQYF
12	TRBV5-1	TRBJ2-1	CASSDEGNEQFF
15	TRBV11-1	TRBJ2-1	CASSLVGGVYNEQFF
15	TRBV19	TRBJ2-2	CASSIGSRGTGELFF
19	TRBV4-1	TRBJ1-5	CASSQGRDRDLRRAQPQHF
16	TRBV1	TRBJ1-5	CTSSQEPDRVDQPQHF
12	TRBV29-1	TRBJ2-1	CSVDRGYNEQFF
17	TRBV7-8	TRBJ2-2	CASSLPKGRGETGELFF
15	TRBV4-1	TRBJ1-1	CASSQDSGGRTEAFF
14	TRBV7-9	TRBJ2-7	CASSLAVSSYEQYF
15	TRBV7-9	TRBJ2-1	CASSLALAFYNEQFF
18	TRBV7-9	TRBJ2-2	CASAGWVGLAGGAGELFF
13	TRBV7-9	TRBJ2-5	CASSFGGTPWKYF
13	TRBV29-1	TRBJ2-3	CSAITGTTDTQYF
16	TRBV7-9	TRBJ2-3	CASSLALGAETDTQYF
15	TRBV4-1	TRBJ2-7	CASSQRMGDHYEQYF
16	TRBV11-2	TRBJ2-2	CASSHRLAGAGGELFF
15	TRBV4-1	TRBJ2-7	CASSQDSGRSYEQYF
13	TRBV25-1	TRBJ2-5	CASSEITEETQYF
16	TRBV6-5	TRBJ1-2	CASSYSTKDRKDGYTF
12	TRBV2	TRBJ2-7	CASSEEGDRGFF
19	TRBV11-2	TRBJ2-2	CASSFRTSGRAPNTGELFF
16	TRBV21-1	TRBJ2-7	CASSKLPGQGPYEQYF
16	TRBV9	TRBJ2-3	CASSVEGGTRGDTQYF
15	TRBV5-5	TRBJ2-3	CASSLGETGMDTQYF
13	TRBV5-4	TRBJ2-3	CASSLADWHTQYF
15	TRBV5-1	TRBJ2-1	CASSLSRASYNEQFF
13	TRBV29-1	TRBJ2-4	CSGKGQGAYIQYF
14	TRBV30	TRBJ2-7	CAWNPGQARYEQYF
16	TRBV2	TRBJ2-1	CASSDQWTGGWNEQFF
15	TRBV5-1	TRBJ2-7	CASSLAEGGSYEQYF
13	TRBV5-4	TRBJ2-7	CASSRVGEDEQYF
13	TRBV18	TRBJ2-5	CASSPQPVETQYF
14	TRBV28	TRBJ1-4	CASSFGRGRQKLFF
16	TRBV9	TRBJ2-1	CASSVSLADGRNEQFF